These T cell receptor beta chains were read from a single sample in a study of blood T cell repertoires in COVID-19. TCRdb's table, derived via immunoSEQ multiplex PCR, lists solely in-frame clones and lacks some. The repertoire consists of around 250,000 clones, with about four fifths occurring once and the leading ten covering about 1.5%. The sample consisted of peripheral blood. All receptors derive from a woman in her 40s who had recovered from COVID-19. Both conserved end residues are part of each CDR3. Fields, in order: D gene, CDR3 length, V gene, clone size, J gene, CDR3 DNA, CDR3 protein. D genes are given only for firm matches. Some rows mark clone size as missing; the rest say once, few, many or name a class of expanded clone.

D gene: TRBD1; CDR3 length: 16; V gene: TRBV2; clone size: NA; J gene: TRBJ1-1; CDR3 DNA: TGTGCCAGCAGTGAAGGAGGGGGCTCACTTAACACTGAAGCTTTCTTT; CDR3 protein: CASSEGGGSLNTEAFF
D gene: NA; CDR3 length: 11; V gene: TRBV20-1; clone size: NA; J gene: TRBJ2-7; CDR3 DNA: TGCAGTGCTAGGGAGGCCTACGAGCAGTACTTC; CDR3 protein: CSAREAYEQYF
D gene: NA; CDR3 length: 14; V gene: TRBV5-4; clone size: NA; J gene: TRBJ1-2; CDR3 DNA: TGTGCCAGCAGCTTGGCAGGGAGGGTGAGCGGCTACACCTTC; CDR3 protein: CASSLAGRVSGYTF
D gene: NA; CDR3 length: 15; V gene: TRBV6-5; clone size: NA; J gene: TRBJ1-4; CDR3 DNA: TGTGCCAGCACCGCCAGGGTTACGGCTAATGAAAAACTGTTTTTT; CDR3 protein: CASTARVTANEKLFF
D gene: NA; CDR3 length: 13; V gene: TRBV18; clone size: NA; J gene: TRBJ1-1; CDR3 DNA: TGTGCCAGCTCACGAAACAGGTTGGCTGAAGCTTTCTTT; CDR3 protein: CASSRNRLAEAFF
D gene: TRBD1; CDR3 length: 16; V gene: TRBV28; clone size: few; J gene: TRBJ1-5; CDR3 DNA: TGTGCCAGCGGCCCGGGGACAGGTTATAGCAATCAGCCCCAGCATTTT; CDR3 protein: CASGPGTGYSNQPQHF
D gene: TRBD1; CDR3 length: 17; V gene: TRBV14; clone size: NA; J gene: TRBJ1-6; CDR3 DNA: TGTGCCAGCAGCCACCTCAAAGGGGACAGGGGTAATTCACCCCTCCACTTT; CDR3 protein: CASSHLKGDRGNSPLHF
D gene: NA; CDR3 length: 13; V gene: TRBV30; clone size: NA; J gene: TRBJ1-1; CDR3 DNA: TGTGCCTGGAGTGTACGAGGAAACACTGAAGCTTTCTTT; CDR3 protein: CAWSVRGNTEAFF
D gene: NA; CDR3 length: 16; V gene: TRBV18; clone size: few; J gene: TRBJ2-1; CDR3 DNA: TGTGCCAGCTCACGGGGTCAAGGGGATTTTGATGTCGAGCAGTTCTTC; CDR3 protein: CASSRGQGDFDVEQFF
D gene: TRBD1; CDR3 length: 14; V gene: TRBV5-4; clone size: NA; J gene: TRBJ2-5; CDR3 DNA: TGTGCCAGCAGCTTGGACAGGGGTATGGAGACCCAGTACTTC; CDR3 protein: CASSLDRGMETQYF
D gene: TRBD1; CDR3 length: 15; V gene: TRBV4-2; clone size: once; J gene: TRBJ2-1; CDR3 DNA: TGTGCCAGCAGCCTCACCGGGACAGGGGAAAATGAGCAGTTCTTC; CDR3 protein: CASSLTGTGENEQFF
D gene: TRBD2; CDR3 length: 16; V gene: TRBV9; clone size: NA; J gene: TRBJ2-1; CDR3 DNA: TGTGCCAGCAGCGTAGCGAGGACTAGCGGGGGTAATGAGCAGTTCTTC; CDR3 protein: CASSVARTSGGNEQFF
D gene: TRBD1; CDR3 length: 16; V gene: TRBV19; clone size: NA; J gene: TRBJ2-5; CDR3 DNA: TGTGCCAGTAGTAGAATAACAGGGGCGACAGAAGAGACCCAGTACTTC; CDR3 protein: CASSRITGATEETQYF
D gene: NA; CDR3 length: 15; V gene: TRBV4-2; clone size: NA; J gene: TRBJ1-4; CDR3 DNA: TGTGCCAGCAGCCAAGTTGTCAGGGGTCACGAAAAACTGTTTTTT; CDR3 protein: CASSQVVRGHEKLFF
D gene: TRBD2; CDR3 length: 11; V gene: TRBV14; clone size: once; J gene: TRBJ2-5; CDR3 DNA: TGTGCCAGCGGGGAGGGGGAGACCCAGTACTTC; CDR3 protein: CASGEGETQYF
D gene: NA; CDR3 length: 14; V gene: TRBV19; clone size: NA; J gene: TRBJ1-2; CDR3 DNA: TGTGCCAGTAGAGTCCCGCGGGTTAACTATGGCTACACCTTC; CDR3 protein: CASRVPRVNYGYTF
D gene: NA; CDR3 length: 15; V gene: TRBV30; clone size: NA; J gene: TRBJ1-6; CDR3 DNA: TGTGCCTGGACCAGGACTTACGGAGATAATTCACCCCTCCACTTT; CDR3 protein: CAWTRTYGDNSPLHF
D gene: NA; CDR3 length: 19; V gene: TRBV4-1; clone size: NA; J gene: TRBJ1-4; CDR3 DNA: TGCGCCAGCAGCCAAAGATCTCAGGTCCTCGGGGCAACTAATGAAAAACTGTTTTTT; CDR3 protein: CASSQRSQVLGATNEKLFF
D gene: NA; CDR3 length: 14; V gene: TRBV16; clone size: NA; J gene: TRBJ1-5; CDR3 DNA: TGTGCCAGCAGCCCTGCCGGGAAGGTACAGCCCCAGCATTTT; CDR3 protein: CASSPAGKVQPQHF
D gene: NA; CDR3 length: 12; V gene: TRBV15; clone size: NA; J gene: TRBJ2-5; CDR3 DNA: TGTGCCACCAGCAGATATACGGGAACCCAGTACTTC; CDR3 protein: CATSRYTGTQYF
D gene: TRBD1; CDR3 length: 15; V gene: TRBV5-1; clone size: NA; J gene: TRBJ2-7; CDR3 DNA: TGCGCCAGCAGCCCGCCCGAAAGGGGGCCCCACGAGCAGTACTTC; CDR3 protein: CASSPPERGPHEQYF
D gene: TRBD1; CDR3 length: 15; V gene: TRBV7-9; clone size: NA; J gene: TRBJ2-1; CDR3 DNA: TGTGCCAGCAGCGAACAGGGGGCTAACTCCAATGAGCAGTTCTTC; CDR3 protein: CASSEQGANSNEQFF
D gene: NA; CDR3 length: 14; V gene: TRBV24-1; clone size: NA; J gene: TRBJ2-1; CDR3 DNA: TGTGCCACCAGTGATCTCGATTCCAAGCCTGAGCAGTTCTTC; CDR3 protein: CATSDLDSKPEQFF
D gene: NA; CDR3 length: 16; V gene: TRBV4-2; clone size: once; J gene: TRBJ1-3; CDR3 DNA: TGTGCCAGCAGCCAAGGGGCGCAGGGAGGCAGAAACACCATATATTTT; CDR3 protein: CASSQGAQGGRNTIYF
D gene: NA; CDR3 length: 14; V gene: TRBV28; clone size: NA; J gene: TRBJ1-5; CDR3 DNA: TGTGCCAGCAGCCCAGACAGGTACTATCAGCCCCAGCATTTT; CDR3 protein: CASSPDRYYQPQHF
D gene: TRBD2; CDR3 length: 13; V gene: TRBV6-5; clone size: NA; J gene: TRBJ2-1; CDR3 DNA: TGTGCCAGCAACTACGGGGGGGGCAATGAGCAGTTCTTC; CDR3 protein: CASNYGGGNEQFF
D gene: TRBD1; CDR3 length: 15; V gene: TRBV30; clone size: NA; J gene: TRBJ2-1; CDR3 DNA: TGTGCCTGGAGTCCCGGGACAGGGGGCTTCGATGAGCAGTTCTTC; CDR3 protein: CAWSPGTGGFDEQFF
D gene: TRBD1; CDR3 length: 14; V gene: TRBV7-3; clone size: NA; J gene: TRBJ2-7; CDR3 DNA: TGTGCCAGCAGCGGTCCCGGGACAGGGAACGAGCAGTACTTC; CDR3 protein: CASSGPGTGNEQYF
D gene: NA; CDR3 length: 11; V gene: TRBV11-3; clone size: once; J gene: TRBJ2-1; CDR3 DNA: TGTGCCAGCAGCTTCGGTTCAGAGCAGTTCTTC; CDR3 protein: CASSFGSEQFF
D gene: TRBD1; CDR3 length: 14; V gene: TRBV2; clone size: NA; J gene: TRBJ1-6; CDR3 DNA: TGTGCCAGCAGAAGCAGGGGGGCGGGGTCACCCCTCCACTTT; CDR3 protein: CASRSRGAGSPLHF
D gene: TRBD1; CDR3 length: 15; V gene: TRBV2; clone size: NA; J gene: TRBJ2-2; CDR3 DNA: TGTGCCAGCAGTGGAGGGGGCGCCGGGACCGGGGAGCTGTTTTTT; CDR3 protein: CASSGGGAGTGELFF
D gene: TRBD2; CDR3 length: 16; V gene: TRBV7-2; clone size: NA; J gene: TRBJ2-2; CDR3 DNA: TGTGCCAGCAGCCTCGTGGGCGGGGGGAGGTCCGGGGAGCTGTTTTTT; CDR3 protein: CASSLVGGGRSGELFF
D gene: NA; CDR3 length: 11; V gene: TRBV29-1; clone size: NA; J gene: TRBJ2-7; CDR3 DNA: TGCAGCGCTCCCGTGGGGGGCGAGCAGTACTTC; CDR3 protein: CSAPVGGEQYF
D gene: TRBD1; CDR3 length: 18; V gene: TRBV7-8; clone size: NA; J gene: TRBJ1-6; CDR3 DNA: TGTGCCAGCAGCTTAGAACCAGGGGGGAGCTCCTATAATTCACCCCTCCACTTT; CDR3 protein: CASSLEPGGSSYNSPLHF
D gene: TRBD2; CDR3 length: 13; V gene: TRBV7-9; clone size: NA; J gene: TRBJ2-7; CDR3 DNA: TGTGCCAGCAGGGGGGGGAGAGCCTACGAGCAGTACTTC; CDR3 protein: CASRGGRAYEQYF
D gene: NA; CDR3 length: 12; V gene: TRBV11-1; clone size: NA; J gene: TRBJ1-1; CDR3 DNA: TGTGCCAGCAGCTTAGACAGGACGGAAGCTTTCTTT; CDR3 protein: CASSLDRTEAFF